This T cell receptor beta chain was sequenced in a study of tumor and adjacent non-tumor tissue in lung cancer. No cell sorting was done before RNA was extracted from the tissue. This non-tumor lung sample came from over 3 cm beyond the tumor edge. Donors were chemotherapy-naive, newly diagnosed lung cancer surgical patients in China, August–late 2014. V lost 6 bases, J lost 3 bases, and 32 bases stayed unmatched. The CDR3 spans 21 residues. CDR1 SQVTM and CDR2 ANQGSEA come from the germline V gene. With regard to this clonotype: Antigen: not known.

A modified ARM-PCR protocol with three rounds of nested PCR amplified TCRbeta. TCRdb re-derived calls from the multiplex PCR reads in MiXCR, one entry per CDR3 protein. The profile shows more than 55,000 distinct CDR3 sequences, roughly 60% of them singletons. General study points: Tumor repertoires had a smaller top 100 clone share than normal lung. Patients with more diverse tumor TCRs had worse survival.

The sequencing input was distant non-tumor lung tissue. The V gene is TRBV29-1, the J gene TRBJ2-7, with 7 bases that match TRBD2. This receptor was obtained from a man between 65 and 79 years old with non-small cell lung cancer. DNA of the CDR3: TGCAGCGTCTCCAAGGCGCTAGCGGAATATCAGGGCGGTCGGTACGTCTACGAGCAGTACTTC. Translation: CSVSKALAEYQGGRYVYEQYF.